This T cell receptor beta chain stems from a study of identical twins. V was clipped by 10 bases and J by 2 bases, with 15 bases between them. The CDR3 is made up of 14 amino acids. After template switching added a universal primer site, the resulting cDNA carried unique molecular identifiers. Via MiXCR, TCRdb re-called the 5' RACE reads, giving one row per CDR3 protein. This sample carries approximately 700,000 distinct CDR3 sequences, around 6.1% of them seen once, and the ten largest clones take 1.5% to 2%. This chain joins TRBV12-3 or TRBV12-4 and TRBJ1-3; possibly TRBD1 for D (6 bases). Sequenced: naive T cells sorted from blood. This TCR was sampled from a man younger than 35 in good health. CDR3 sequence: CATSYRAAGNTIYF. CDR3 DNA sequence: TGTGCCACCTCGTACAGGGCGGCTGGAAACACCATATATTTT.